This T cell receptor (beta chain) originates from a study of blood T cells in healthy people across ages. Germline assignment: CDR1 DFQATT and CDR2 SNEGSKA (reference sequence). The V end was cut by 1 base, the J end by 0 bases, with 16 bases between. This CDR3 region has 17 residues. Then a second PCR, running roughly 7 to 11 cycles, was carried out with a sample-barcoded 5' primer and a J-beta primer mix. TCRdb reprocessed the 5' RACE reads via MiXCR and lists one record per CDR3 protein. The table includes about a million distinct CDR3 sequences, 35% to 45% detected once. The chain uses TRBV20-1 and TRBJ1-5; D remains unclear. What was sequenced was blood. The sequence came from a man younger than 35 in good health. CDR3 loop: CSARVGGLSYSNQPQHF. The CDR3 DNA is TGCAGTGCTAGAGTTGGAGGGCTTTCATATAGCAATCAGCCCCAGCATTTT.